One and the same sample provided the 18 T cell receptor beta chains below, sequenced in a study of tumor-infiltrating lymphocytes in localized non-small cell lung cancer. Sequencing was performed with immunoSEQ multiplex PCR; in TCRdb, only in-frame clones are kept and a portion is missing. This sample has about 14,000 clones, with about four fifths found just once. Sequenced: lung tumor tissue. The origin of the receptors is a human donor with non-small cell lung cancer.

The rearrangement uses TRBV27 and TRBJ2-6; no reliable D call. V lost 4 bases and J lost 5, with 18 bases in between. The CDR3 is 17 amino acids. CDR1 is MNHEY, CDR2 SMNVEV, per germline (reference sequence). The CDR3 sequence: CASSSYRLQSRANVLTF. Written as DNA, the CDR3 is TGTGCCAGCAGTTCATATCGGCTACAAAGTCGGGCCAACGTCCTGACTTTC.

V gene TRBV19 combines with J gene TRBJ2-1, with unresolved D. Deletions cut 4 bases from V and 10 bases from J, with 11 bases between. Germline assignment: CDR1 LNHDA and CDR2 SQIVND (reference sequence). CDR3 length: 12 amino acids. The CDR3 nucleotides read TGTGCCAGTAGTACTCCCCTAGGAGAGCAGTTCTTC. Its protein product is CASSTPLGEQFF.

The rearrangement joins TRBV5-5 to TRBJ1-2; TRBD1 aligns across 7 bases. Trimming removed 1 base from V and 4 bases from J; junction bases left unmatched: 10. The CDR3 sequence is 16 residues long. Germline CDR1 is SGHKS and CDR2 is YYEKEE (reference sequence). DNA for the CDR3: TGTGCCAGCAGCTTGTCCGGACAGGCAGGCGGCTATGGCTACACCTTC. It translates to CASSLSGQAGGYGYTF.

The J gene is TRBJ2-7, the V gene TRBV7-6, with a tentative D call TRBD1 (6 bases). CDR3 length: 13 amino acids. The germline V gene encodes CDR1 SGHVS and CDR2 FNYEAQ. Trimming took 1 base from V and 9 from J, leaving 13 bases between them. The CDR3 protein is CASSLDSGAGQYF. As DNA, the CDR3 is TGTGCCAGCAGCTTAGATTCAGGGGCAGGGCAGTACTTC. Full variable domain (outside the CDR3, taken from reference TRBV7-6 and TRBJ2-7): GAGVSQSPRYKVTKRGQDVALRCDPISGHVSLYWYRQALGQGPEFLTYFNYEAQQDKSGLPNDRFSAERPEGSISTLTIQRTEQRDSAMYRCASSLDSGAGQYFGPGTRLTVT.

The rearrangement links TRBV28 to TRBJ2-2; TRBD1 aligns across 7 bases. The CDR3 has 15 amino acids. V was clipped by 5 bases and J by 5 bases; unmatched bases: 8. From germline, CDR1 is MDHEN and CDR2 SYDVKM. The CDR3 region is CASSPGQPETGELFF. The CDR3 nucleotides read TGTGCCAGCAGTCCGGGACAGCCGGAAACCGGGGAGCTGTTTTTT.

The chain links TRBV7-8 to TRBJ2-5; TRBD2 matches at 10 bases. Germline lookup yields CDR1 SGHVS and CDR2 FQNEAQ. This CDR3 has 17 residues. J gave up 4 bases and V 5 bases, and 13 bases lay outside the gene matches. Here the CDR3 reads CASSKGGLAGVGETQYF. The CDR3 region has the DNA TGTGCCAGCAGCAAGGGGGGGCTAGCGGGAGTGGGAGAGACCCAGTACTTC.

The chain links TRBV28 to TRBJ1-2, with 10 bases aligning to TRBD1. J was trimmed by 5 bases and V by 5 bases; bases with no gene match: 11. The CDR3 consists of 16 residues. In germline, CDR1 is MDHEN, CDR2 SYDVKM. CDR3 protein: CASSGGTGASRYGYTF. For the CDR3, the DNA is TGTGCCAGCAGTGGGGGGACAGGGGCATCTCGTTATGGCTACACCTTC.

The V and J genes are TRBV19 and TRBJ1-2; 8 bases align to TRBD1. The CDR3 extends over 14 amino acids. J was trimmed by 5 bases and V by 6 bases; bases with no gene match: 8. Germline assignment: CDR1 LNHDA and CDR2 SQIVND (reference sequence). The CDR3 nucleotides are TGTGCCAGTAGGGACCTGGACAGGGAATATGGCTACACCTTC. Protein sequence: CASRDLDREYGYTF.

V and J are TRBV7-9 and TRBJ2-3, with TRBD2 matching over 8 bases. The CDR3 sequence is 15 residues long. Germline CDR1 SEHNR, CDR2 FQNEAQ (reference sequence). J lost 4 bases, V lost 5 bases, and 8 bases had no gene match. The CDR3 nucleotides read TGTGCCAGCAGCCCCGGCGGGGGGACGGCAGATACGCAGTATTTT. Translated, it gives CASSPGGGTADTQYF.

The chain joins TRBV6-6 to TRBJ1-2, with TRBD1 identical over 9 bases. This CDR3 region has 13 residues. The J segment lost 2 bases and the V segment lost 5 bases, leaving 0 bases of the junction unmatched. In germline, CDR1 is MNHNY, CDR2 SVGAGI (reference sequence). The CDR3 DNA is TGTGCCAGCAGTGACAGGGGGAACTATGGCTACACCTTC. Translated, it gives CASSDRGNYGYTF.

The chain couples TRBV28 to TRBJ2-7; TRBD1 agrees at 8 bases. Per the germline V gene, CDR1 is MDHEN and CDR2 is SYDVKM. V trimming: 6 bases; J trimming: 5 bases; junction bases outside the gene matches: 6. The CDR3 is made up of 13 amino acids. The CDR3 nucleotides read TGTGCCAGCAGGACCGGACAGGGCGACGAGCAGTACTTC. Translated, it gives CASRTGQGDEQYF.

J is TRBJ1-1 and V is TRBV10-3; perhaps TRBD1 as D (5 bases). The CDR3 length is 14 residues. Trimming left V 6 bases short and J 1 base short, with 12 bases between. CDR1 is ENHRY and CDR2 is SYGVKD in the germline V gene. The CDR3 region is CAIRNPGGNTEAFF. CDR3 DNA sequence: TGTGCCATCAGGAACCCGGGGGGGAACACTGAAGCTTTCTTT.

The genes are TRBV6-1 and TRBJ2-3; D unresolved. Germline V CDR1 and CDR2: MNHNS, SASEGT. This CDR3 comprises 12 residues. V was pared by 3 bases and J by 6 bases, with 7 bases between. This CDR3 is CASSDWVDTQYF. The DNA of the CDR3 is TGTGCCAGCAGTGACTGGGTCGATACGCAGTATTTT.

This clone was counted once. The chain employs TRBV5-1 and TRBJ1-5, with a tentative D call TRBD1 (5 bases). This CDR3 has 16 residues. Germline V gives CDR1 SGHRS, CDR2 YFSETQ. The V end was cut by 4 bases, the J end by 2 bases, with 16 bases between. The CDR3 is CASSISGTGGNQPQHF. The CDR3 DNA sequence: TGCGCCAGCAGCATCTCAGGGACGGGGGGCAATCAGCCCCAGCATTTT.

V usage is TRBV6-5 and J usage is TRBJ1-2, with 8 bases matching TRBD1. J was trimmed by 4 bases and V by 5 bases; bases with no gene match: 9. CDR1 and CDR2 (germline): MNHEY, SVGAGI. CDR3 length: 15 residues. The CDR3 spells CASSGPQGAAYGYTF. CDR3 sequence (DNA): TGTGCCAGCAGTGGACCCCAGGGGGCCGCCTATGGCTACACCTTC.

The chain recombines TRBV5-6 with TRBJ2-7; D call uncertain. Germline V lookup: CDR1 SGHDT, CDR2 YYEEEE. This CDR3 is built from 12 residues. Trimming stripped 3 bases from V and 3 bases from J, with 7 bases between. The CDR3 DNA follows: TGTGCCAGCAGCTCTAGGTTCTACGAGCAGTACTTC. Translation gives CASSSRFYEQYF.

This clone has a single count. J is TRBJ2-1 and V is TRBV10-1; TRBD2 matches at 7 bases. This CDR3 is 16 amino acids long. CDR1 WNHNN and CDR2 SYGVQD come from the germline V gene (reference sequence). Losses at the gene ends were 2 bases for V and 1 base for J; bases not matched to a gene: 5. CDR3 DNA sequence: TGCGCCAGCAGTGAGACCGGACTAGTGTCCTACAATGAGCAGTTCTTC. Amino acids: CASSETGLVSYNEQFF.

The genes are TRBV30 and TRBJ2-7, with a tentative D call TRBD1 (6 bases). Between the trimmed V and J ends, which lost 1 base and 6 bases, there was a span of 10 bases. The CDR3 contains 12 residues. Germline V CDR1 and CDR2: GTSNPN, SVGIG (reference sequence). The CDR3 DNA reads TGTGCCTGGAGTGACAGGGATCGCGAGCAGTACTTC. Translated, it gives CAWSDRDREQYF.